The source of this TCR beta chain is a study of chemoradiotherapy in HPV16-positive cancers. Study overall: A couple of HPV16-positive patients' cells yielded candidate HPV-specific clones and common motifs. Overall study results and limits: Candidate HPV-specific clones and E7-related TCR motifs grew in tumor during treatment. Functional assays defining HPV-specific T cells used only a couple of HPV16-positive patients.

Over chemoradiotherapy, repertoires were sampled more than once. The data were produced by immunoSEQ multiplex PCR, yet TCRdb's version contains in-frame clones alone and is incomplete. The table has roughly 8,300 clones, roughly 80% seen once; the top ten hold around 40%. This clone came up once. Its target is not known. The CDR3 contains 11 residues. Trimming took off 6 bases at V and 5 bases at J, with 7 bases between the two ends. Looked up from germline, CDR1 is SEHNR and CDR2 is FQNEAQ (reference sequence). This TCR was recovered from a human donor with HPV-associated anogenital cancer. V and J are TRBV7-9 and TRBJ1-1, with D uncertain. Sequencing was performed on tumor tissue, taken from a patient who underwent chemoradiotherapy. The CDR3 loop is CASRSLTEAFF. The DNA of the CDR3 is TGTGCCAGCAGATCTCTAACTGAAGCTTTCTTT. Filled out from reference TRBV7-9 and TRBJ1-1, the complete variable domain reads DTGVSQNPRHKITKRGQNVTFRCDPISEHNRLYWYRQTLGQGPEFLTYFQNEAQLEKSRLLSDRFSAERPKGSFSTLEIQRTEQGDSAMYLCASRSLTEAFFGQGTRLTVV.